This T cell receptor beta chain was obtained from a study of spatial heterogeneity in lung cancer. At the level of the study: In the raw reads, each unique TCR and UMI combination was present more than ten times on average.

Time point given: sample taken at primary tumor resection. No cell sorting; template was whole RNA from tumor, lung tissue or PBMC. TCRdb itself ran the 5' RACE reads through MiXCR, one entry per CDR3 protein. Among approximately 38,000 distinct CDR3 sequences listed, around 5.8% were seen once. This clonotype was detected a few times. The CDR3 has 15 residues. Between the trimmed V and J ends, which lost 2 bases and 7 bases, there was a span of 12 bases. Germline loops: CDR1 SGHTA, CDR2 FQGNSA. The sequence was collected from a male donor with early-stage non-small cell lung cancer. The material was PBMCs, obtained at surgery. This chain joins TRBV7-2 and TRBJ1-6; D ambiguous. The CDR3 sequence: CASSLSSAANSPLHF. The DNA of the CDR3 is TGTGCCAGCAGCTTATCTTCCGCCGCGAATTCACCCCTCCACTTT.